This T cell receptor (beta chain) was identified in a study of blood T cell repertoires in COVID-19. Study-wide context: The study drew acute and convalescent COVID-19 samples from the United States, Italy and Spain. T cells, B-cell-depleted T cells, or PBMCs supplied cDNA or gDNA.

The CDR3 spans 17 residues. Trimming pared 0 bases from V and 6 bases from J, leaving 19 bases between. Germline V gene sequence: CDR1 MGHRA, CDR2 YSYEKL. As handled by the study authors: Reference gene primer amplification in the assay estimated nucleated cell counts. The repertoire was sequenced with immunoSEQ multiplex PCR; TCRdb's copy has only in-frame clones and lacks some. Clonal size and the V and J genes are those of that table, whereas D and trimming came from the DNA. The profile shows roughly 190,000 clones, around 80% of them singletons. The sequencing sample was made of peripheral blood. The receptor's source is a young man with active or convalescent COVID-19. V usage is TRBV4-1 and J usage is TRBJ2-3, with a weak D call TRBD1 (5 bases). In nucleotides, the CDR3 is TGCGCCAGCAGCCAAGAATCGGACACGATGAACGACGATACGCAGTATTTT. Its translation: CASSQESDTMNDDTQYF.